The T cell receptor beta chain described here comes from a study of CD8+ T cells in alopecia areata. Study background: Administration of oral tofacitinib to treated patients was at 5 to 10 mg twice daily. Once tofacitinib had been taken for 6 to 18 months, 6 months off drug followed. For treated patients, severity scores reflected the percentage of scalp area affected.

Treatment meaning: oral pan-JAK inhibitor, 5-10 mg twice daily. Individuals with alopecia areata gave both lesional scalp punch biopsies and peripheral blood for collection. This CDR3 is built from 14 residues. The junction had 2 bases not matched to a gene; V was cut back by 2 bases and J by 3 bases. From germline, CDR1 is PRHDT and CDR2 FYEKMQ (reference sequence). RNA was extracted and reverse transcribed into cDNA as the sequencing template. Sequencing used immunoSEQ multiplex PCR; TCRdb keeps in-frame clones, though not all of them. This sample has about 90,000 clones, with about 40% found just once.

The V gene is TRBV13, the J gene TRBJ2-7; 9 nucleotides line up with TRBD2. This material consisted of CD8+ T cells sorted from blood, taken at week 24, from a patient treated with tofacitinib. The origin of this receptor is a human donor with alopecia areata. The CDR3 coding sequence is TGTGCCAGCAGCTTATCTAGCGGGAACTACGAGCAGTACTTC. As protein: CASSLSSGNYEQYF.